The next 23 T cell receptor beta chains were all read from a single sample in a study of control samples from healthy donors and cancer patients. The repertoire was sequenced with immunoSEQ multiplex PCR; TCRdb's copy has only in-frame clones and lacks some. The sample carries about 120,000 clones, 90% to 95% recorded once. The source material was blood. These receptors originate from a woman aged 18-29 years in good health.

J is TRBJ2-7 and V is TRBV19; D might be TRBD1 (6 bases). The CDR3 consists of 14 residues. Germline V CDR1 and CDR2: LNHDA, SQIVND (reference sequence). Trimming took off 5 bases at V and 3 bases at J, with 14 bases between the two ends. CDR3 protein: CASSPTTGGYEQYF. As DNA, the CDR3 is TGTGCCAGTAGTCCTACGACAGGTGGCTACGAGCAGTACTTC.

The chain carries TRBV11-1 and TRBJ1-1; 8 positions match TRBD1. Germline lookup yields CDR1 SGHAT and CDR2 FQDESV (reference sequence). The CDR3 loop spans 14 amino acids. V dropped 2 bases and J dropped 1; count of bases not matched to a gene: 0. The CDR3 nucleotides read TGTGCCAGCAGCTTACAGGGGGCGAACACTGAAGCTTTCTTT. As protein: CASSLQGANTEAFF.

In DNA, the CDR3 is TGCGCCAGCAGCCCCGTTTACTCGACAGGGGCAGGGGAGACCCAGTACTTC. Its protein is CASSPVYSTGAGETQYF. V gene TRBV4-1 combines with J gene TRBJ2-5; 8 nucleotides align to TRBD1. CDR3 length: 17 amino acids. V was clipped by 4 bases and J by 5 bases; unmatched bases: 15. The germline V gene encodes CDR1 MGHRA and CDR2 YSYEKL.

The CDR3 here is CSASSPGSRSSSQLGYGYTF. The CDR3 nucleotides read TGCAGTGCTAGTTCACCAGGGTCGCGGAGCAGCTCGCAATTGGGCTATGGCTACACCTTC. The chain has TRBV20-1 and TRBJ1-2, with D perhaps TRBD1 (5 bases). This CDR3 is built from 20 residues. The germline V gene encodes CDR1 DFQATT and CDR2 SNEGSKA (reference sequence). Trimming pared 3 bases from V and 4 bases from J, leaving 33 bases between.

For the CDR3, the DNA is TGTGCCACCAGTGATTTGGGGGATTGCCTGCCACAAAAAACCGGCCGAAATCAGCCCCAGCATTTT. Translated: CATSDLGDCLPQKTGRNQPQHF. The chain uses TRBV24-1 and TRBJ1-5; no clear D. The germline V gene encodes CDR1 KGHDR and CDR2 SFDVKD. The CDR3 length is 22 residues. V was shortened by 0 bases and J by 4 bases, with 30 bases between the two germline ends.

This chain links TRBV25-1 with TRBJ2-4; TRBD1 matches 7 bases. From germline, CDR1 is MGHDK and CDR2 SYGVNS. The J segment lost 4 bases and the V segment lost 4 bases, leaving 7 bases of the junction unmatched. The CDR3 is 15 residues long. In DNA form, the CDR3 reads TGTGCCAGCAGTGTCTCGACAGGGTCTAAAAACATTCAGTACTTC. Protein product: CASSVSTGSKNIQYF.

The gene calls are TRBV24-1 and TRBJ1-6; 7 bases are a match to TRBD1. Germline V gene sequence: CDR1 KGHDR, CDR2 SFDVKD. The CDR3 is 19 amino acids. Trimming at V came to 12 bases and at J to 7 bases, leaving 26 bases not matched to a gene. DNA of the CDR3: TGTGCCGCGTGGACAGGAGGCAGCGGTAATATCATTTGGAATTCACCCCTCCACTTT. This translates into CAAWTGGSGNIIWNSPLHF.

V and J are TRBV7-9 and TRBJ1-2, with a tentative D call TRBD1 (5 bases). The CDR3 extends over 14 amino acids. Germline V gene sequence: CDR1 SEHNR, CDR2 FQNEAQ (reference sequence). The germline V and J ends were trimmed by 0 bases and 4 bases, with 9 bases remaining between them. CDR3 residues: CASSLAGQGYGYTF. CDR3 in DNA: TGTGCCAGCAGCTTAGCTGGGCAGGGCTATGGCTACACCTTC.

The chain recombines TRBV24-1 with TRBJ2-3; no clear D gene. The CDR3 has 15 residues. With 3 bases removed from V and 0 bases from J, the gap between germline ends came to 9 bases. The germline gives CDR1 KGHDR, CDR2 SFDVKD. CDR3 sequence reads: CATSDRVRSTDTQYF. CDR3 bases: TGTGCCACCAGTGATAGGGTCCGAAGCACAGATACGCAGTATTTT.

The chain is built from TRBV6-4 and TRBJ1-2; TRBD1 aligns across 9 bases. Germline CDR1 MRHNA, CDR2 SNTAGT. The CDR3 extends over 15 amino acids. V shed 7 bases, J shed 6 bases, and the junction held 12 bases outside the gene matches. Here the CDR3 DNA reads TGTGCCAGCATCTACAGGGGGCCCGTGAGGAATGGCTACACCTTC. Its protein product is CASIYRGPVRNGYTF.

The chain joins TRBV18 to TRBJ2-2; D is undetermined. The CDR3 is made up of 15 amino acids. Germline-derived CDR1 and CDR2 are KGHSH and LQKENI. The ends were cut back, 2 bases at V and 4 bases at J, with 11 bases in the middle. CDR3 sequence reads: CASSPTVGRTGELFF. Here the CDR3 DNA reads TGTGCCAGCTCACCAACGGTAGGACGCACCGGGGAGCTGTTTTTT.

This chain joins TRBV18 and TRBJ1-1; no clear D. Per germline, CDR1 KGHSH and CDR2 LQKENI. The CDR3 consists of 15 residues. V shed 1 base and J shed 1 base, with 10 bases lying between them. CDR3 region: CASSPRSGGNTEAFF. As DNA, the CDR3 is TGTGCCAGCTCACCACGTTCAGGCGGGAACACTGAAGCTTTCTTT.

The V gene is TRBV27, the J gene TRBJ2-7, with 9 bases matching TRBD1. The CDR3 length is 15 residues. Unmatched junction bases numbered 13, after V lost 8 bases and J lost 5 bases. Germline CDR1 MNHEY, CDR2 SMNVEV (reference sequence). The CDR3 sequence is CASRELTGGKNEQYF. The CDR3 DNA is TGTGCCAGCCGAGAACTTACAGGGGGCAAGAACGAGCAGTACTTC.

J is TRBJ1-6 and V is TRBV19, with TRBD1 as a possible D gene (5 bases). CDR3 size: 14 residues. CDR1 is LNHDA, CDR2 SQIVND, per germline (reference sequence). V lost 7 bases and J 10 bases, leaving 17 bases between the germline ends. The CDR3 protein is CASTNLGAESPLHF. The DNA for the CDR3 is TGTGCCAGTACCAACCTTGGGGCGGAATCACCCCTCCACTTT.

This clone was recorded only once. The V gene is TRBV19, the J gene TRBJ1-1; D is ambiguous. V was shortened by 1 base and J by 4 bases, with 10 bases between the two germline ends. Germline lookup yields CDR1 LNHDA and CDR2 SQIVND (reference sequence). The CDR3 totals 14 residues. This chain's CDR3 is CASSIGRGSTEAFF. CDR3 DNA: TGTGCCAGTAGTATAGGCCGGGGTAGCACTGAAGCTTTCTTT. Based on the CDR3 plus reference TRBV19 and TRBJ1-1, the full variable domain is DGGITQSPKYLFRKEGQNVTLSCEQNLNHDAMYWYRQDPGQGLRLIYYSQIVNDFQKGDIAEGYSVSREKKESFPLTVTSAQKNPTAFYLCASSIGRGSTEAFFGQGTRLTVV.

This clone was counted only a few times. The rearrangement joins TRBV27 to TRBJ2-2; no definite D call. Trimming left V 6 bases short and J 7 bases short, with 15 bases between. Germline CDR1 reads MNHEY; CDR2 reads SMNVEV (reference sequence). This CDR3 is 14 amino acids long. CDR3 coding DNA: TGTGCCAGCAGCGAGAAAAGAGGCCGCGGGGAGCTGTTTTTT. Protein sequence: CASSEKRGRGELFF.

The rearrangement links TRBV7-2 to TRBJ2-7; TRBD2 aligns across 7 bases. Trimming took 2 bases from V and 2 from J; bases not matched to a gene: 3. Germline V gene sequence: CDR1 SGHTA, CDR2 FQGNSA. This CDR3 contains 14 residues. Written as DNA, the CDR3 is TGTGCCAGCAGCTTATGGGGGGGTCCCTACGAGCAGTACTTC. Translating it yields CASSLWGGPYEQYF.

The rearrangement joins TRBV7-2 to TRBJ1-3, with 9 bases lining up with TRBD1. There are 16 residues in the CDR3. Per germline, CDR1 SGHTA and CDR2 FQGNSA. J gave up 3 bases and V 5 bases, and 8 bases lay outside the gene matches. DNA for the CDR3: TGTGCCAGCAGCGCCCCGGGACAGGGCGTTGGAAACACCATATATTTT. Amino acid sequence: CASSAPGQGVGNTIYF.

Turning to this clone: Other nucleotide sequences in the sample specify the same CDR3. The chain carries TRBV28 and TRBJ2-3; TRBD2 matches 10 bases. Trimming took 5 bases from V and 1 from J; bases not matched to a gene: 3. In germline, CDR1 is MDHEN, CDR2 SYDVKM. This CDR3 has 15 residues. CDR3 amino acids: CASSPGTSGTDTQYF. Written as DNA, the CDR3 is TGTGCCAGCAGTCCCGGGACTAGCGGCACAGATACGCAGTATTTT.

This clone has only a few counts. The genes are TRBV7-2 and TRBJ2-3, with unresolved D. With 4 bases removed from V and 11 bases from J, the gap between germline ends came to 25 bases. The length of the CDR3 is 16 residues. Germline values: CDR1 SGHTA, CDR2 FQGNSA. CDR3 in DNA: TGTGCCAGCAGCTCATCAGGTAGTCCCGGAGTGAGAAGGCAGTATTTT. This encodes CASSSSGSPGVRRQYF.

The chain has TRBV28 and TRBJ1-5; D is ambiguous. The CDR3 spans 11 residues. The V end was cut by 4 bases, the J end by 6 bases, with 4 bases between. Germline CDR1 reads MDHEN; CDR2 reads SYDVKM. For the CDR3, the DNA is TGTGCCAGCAGTTCCTCTCAGCCCCAGCATTTT. Its protein product is CASSSSQPQHF.

In this sample, this clone turned up once. The chain is built from TRBV3-1 (or the pseudogene TRBV3-2) and TRBJ1-2; 9 positions agree with TRBD1. Losses at the gene ends were 2 bases for V and 5 bases for J; bases not matched to a gene: 15. The CDR3 extends over 18 amino acids. Germline V gives CDR1 LGHDT, CDR2 YNNKEL (reference sequence). Written as DNA, the CDR3 is TGTGCCAGCAGCCAAAAAACAGAGCCGGGACAGGGATTATATGGCTACACCTTC. Translation gives CASSQKTEPGQGLYGYTF.

V and J are TRBV5-1 and TRBJ1-1; 7 bases map to TRBD1. CDR1 and CDR2 from the germline V gene are SGHRS and YFSETQ. Trimming cost V 0 bases and J 1 base; bases outside gene matches: 3. The CDR3 has 15 amino acids. The CDR3 coding sequence is TGCGCCAGCAGCTTGGGACAGGGTAGGAACACTGAAGCTTTCTTT. Translating it yields CASSLGQGRNTEAFF.